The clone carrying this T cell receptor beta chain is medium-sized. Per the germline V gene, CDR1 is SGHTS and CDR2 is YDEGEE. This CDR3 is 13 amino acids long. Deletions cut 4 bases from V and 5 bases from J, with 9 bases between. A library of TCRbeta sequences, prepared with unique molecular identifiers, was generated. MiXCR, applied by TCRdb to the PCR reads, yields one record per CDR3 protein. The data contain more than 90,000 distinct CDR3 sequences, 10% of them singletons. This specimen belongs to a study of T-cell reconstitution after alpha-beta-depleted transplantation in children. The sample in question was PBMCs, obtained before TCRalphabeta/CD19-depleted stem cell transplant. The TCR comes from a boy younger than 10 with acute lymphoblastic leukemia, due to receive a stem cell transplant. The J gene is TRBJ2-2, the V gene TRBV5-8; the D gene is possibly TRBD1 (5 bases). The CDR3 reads CASSRTFTGELFF. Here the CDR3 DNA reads TGTGCCAGCAGCAGGACATTTACCGGGGAGCTGTTTTTT.